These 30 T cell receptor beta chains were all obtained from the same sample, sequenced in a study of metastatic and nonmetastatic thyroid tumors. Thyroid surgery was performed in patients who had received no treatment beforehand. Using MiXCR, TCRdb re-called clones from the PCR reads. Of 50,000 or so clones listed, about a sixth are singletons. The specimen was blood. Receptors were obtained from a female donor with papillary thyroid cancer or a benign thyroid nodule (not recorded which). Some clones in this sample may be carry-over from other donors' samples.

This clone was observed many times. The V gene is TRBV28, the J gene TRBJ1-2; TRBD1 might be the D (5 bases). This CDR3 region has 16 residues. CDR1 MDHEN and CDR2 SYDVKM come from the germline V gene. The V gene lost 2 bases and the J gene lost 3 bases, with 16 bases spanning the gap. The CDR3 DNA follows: TGTGCCAGCAGTTTAATAGGGGCCAGGCTTTACTATGGCTACACCTTC. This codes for CASSLIGARLYYGYTF.

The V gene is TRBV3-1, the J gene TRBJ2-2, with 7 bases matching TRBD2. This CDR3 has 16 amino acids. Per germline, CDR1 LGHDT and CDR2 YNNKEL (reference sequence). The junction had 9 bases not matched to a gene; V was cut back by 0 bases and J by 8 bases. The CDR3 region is CASSQEAGEYGGELFF. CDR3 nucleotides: TGTGCCAGCAGCCAAGAGGCGGGAGAATATGGGGGGGAGCTGTTTTTT.

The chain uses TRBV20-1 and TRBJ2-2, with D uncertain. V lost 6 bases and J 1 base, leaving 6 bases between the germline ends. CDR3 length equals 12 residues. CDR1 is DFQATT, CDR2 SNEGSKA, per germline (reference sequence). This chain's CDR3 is CSANQNTGELFF. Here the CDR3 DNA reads TGCAGTGCCAACCAGAACACCGGGGAGCTGTTTTTT.

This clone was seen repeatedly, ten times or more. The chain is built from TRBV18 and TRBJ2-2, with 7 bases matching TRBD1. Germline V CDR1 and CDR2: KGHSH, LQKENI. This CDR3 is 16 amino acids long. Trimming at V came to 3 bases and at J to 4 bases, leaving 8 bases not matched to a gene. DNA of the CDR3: TGTGCCAGCTCACCTATGACAGGGATTGTCACCGGGGAGCTGTTTTTT. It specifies CASSPMTGIVTGELFF.

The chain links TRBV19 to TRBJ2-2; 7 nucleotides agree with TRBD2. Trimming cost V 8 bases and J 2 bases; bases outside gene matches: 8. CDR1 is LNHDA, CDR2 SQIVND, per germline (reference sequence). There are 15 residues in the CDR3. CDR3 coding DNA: TGTGCCAGTTGGAAGCGGGATTCTAACACCGGGGAGCTGTTTTTT. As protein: CASWKRDSNTGELFF.

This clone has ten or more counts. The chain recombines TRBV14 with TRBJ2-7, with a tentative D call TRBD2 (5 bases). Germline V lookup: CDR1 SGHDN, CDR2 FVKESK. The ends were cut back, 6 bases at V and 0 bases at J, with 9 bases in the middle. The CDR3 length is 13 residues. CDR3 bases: TGTGCCAGCAGTATTACTAGCTCCTACGAGCAGTACTTC. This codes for CASSITSSYEQYF.

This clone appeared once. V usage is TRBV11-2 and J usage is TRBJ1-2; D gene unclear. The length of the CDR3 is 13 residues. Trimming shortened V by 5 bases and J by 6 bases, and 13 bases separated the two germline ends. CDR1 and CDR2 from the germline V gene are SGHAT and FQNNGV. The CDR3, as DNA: TGTGCCAGCAGCCGAAGTGCGGGTCATGGCTACACCTTC. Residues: CASSRSAGHGYTF.

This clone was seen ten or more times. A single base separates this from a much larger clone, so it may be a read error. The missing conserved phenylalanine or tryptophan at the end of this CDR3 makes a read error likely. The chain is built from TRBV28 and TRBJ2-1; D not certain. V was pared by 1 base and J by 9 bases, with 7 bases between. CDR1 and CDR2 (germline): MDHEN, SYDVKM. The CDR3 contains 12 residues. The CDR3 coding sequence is TGTGCCAGCAGTTTATTAACTGGTGAGCAGTTCCTC. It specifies CASSLLTGEQFL.

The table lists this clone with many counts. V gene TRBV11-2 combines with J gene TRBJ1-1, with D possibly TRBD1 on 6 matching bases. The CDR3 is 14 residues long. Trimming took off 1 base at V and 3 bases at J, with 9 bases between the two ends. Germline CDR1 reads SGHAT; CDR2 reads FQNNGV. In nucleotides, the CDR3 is TGTGCCAGCAGCTTAGGGGGGGCGTACACTGAAGCTTTCTTT. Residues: CASSLGGAYTEAFF.

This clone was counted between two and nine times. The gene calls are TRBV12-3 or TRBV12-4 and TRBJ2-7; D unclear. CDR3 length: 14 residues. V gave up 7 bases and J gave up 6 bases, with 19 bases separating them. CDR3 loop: CASIQQLSRCEQYF. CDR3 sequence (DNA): TGTGCCAGCATCCAACAGCTCTCCAGGTGCGAGCAGTACTTC.

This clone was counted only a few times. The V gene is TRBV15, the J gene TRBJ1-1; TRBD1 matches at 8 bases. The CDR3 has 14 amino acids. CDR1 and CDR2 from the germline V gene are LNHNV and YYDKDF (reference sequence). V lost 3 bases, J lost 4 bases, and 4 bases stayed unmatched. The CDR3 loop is CATSRDRAGTEAFF. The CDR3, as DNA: TGTGCCACCAGCAGGGACAGGGCAGGCACTGAAGCTTTCTTT.

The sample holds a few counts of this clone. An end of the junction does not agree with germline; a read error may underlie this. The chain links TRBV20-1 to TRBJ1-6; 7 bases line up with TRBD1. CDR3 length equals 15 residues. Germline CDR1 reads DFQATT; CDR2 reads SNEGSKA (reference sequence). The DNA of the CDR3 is TGCAGTGCTAGAGCTTCCGGGACAGCTAATTCACCCATCCAATTT. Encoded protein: CSARASGTANSPIQF.

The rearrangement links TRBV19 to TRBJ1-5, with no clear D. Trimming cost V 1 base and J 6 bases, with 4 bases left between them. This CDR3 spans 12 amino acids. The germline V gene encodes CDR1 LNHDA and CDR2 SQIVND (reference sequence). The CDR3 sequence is CASSIGFQPQHF. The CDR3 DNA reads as TGTGCCAGTAGTATAGGGTTTCAGCCCCAGCATTTT.

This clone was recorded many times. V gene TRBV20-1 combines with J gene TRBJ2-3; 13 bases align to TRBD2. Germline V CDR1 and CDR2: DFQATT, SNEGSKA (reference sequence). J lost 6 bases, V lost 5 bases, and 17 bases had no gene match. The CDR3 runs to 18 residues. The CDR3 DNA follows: TGCAGTGCTTCAATTTTGACAACTAGCGGGAGGGCCCGGGATACGCAGTATTTT. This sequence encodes CSASILTTSGRARDTQYF.

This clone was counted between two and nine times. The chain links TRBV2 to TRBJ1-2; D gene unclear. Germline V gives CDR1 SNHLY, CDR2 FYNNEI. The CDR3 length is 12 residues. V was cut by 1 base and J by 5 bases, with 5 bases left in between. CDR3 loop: CASSEGPYGYTF. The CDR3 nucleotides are TGTGCCAGCAGTGAAGGTCCTTATGGCTACACCTTC.

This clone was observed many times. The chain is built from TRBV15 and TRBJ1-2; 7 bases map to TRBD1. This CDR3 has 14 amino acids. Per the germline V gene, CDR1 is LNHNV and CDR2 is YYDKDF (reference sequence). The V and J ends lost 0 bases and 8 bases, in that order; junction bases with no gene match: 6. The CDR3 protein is CATSREGGAEGYTF. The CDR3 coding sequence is TGTGCCACCAGCAGAGAAGGGGGCGCCGAAGGCTACACCTTC.

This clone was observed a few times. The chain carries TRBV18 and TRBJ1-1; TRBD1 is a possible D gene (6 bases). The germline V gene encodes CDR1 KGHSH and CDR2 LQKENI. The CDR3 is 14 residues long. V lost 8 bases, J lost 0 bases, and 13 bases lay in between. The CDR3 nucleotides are TGTGCCAGCCAAAGGGGGGGAATGAACACTGAAGCTTTCTTT. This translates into CASQRGGMNTEAFF.

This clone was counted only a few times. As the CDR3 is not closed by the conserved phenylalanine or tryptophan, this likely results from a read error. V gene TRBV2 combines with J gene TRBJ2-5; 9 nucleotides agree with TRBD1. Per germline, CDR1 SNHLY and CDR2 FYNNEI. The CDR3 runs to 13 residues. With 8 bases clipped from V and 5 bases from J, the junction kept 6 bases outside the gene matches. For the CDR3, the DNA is TGTGCCAGCTTCCGGGACAGGGACGAGACCCAGTACTCC. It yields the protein CASFRDRDETQYS.

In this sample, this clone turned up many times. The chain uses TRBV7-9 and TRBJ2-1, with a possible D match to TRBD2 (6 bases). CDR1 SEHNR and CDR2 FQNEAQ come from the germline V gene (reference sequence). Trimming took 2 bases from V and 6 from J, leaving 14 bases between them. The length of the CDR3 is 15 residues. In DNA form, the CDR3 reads TGTGCCAGCAGCTTAAATTCTCGGAGGGCCAATGAGCAGTTCTTC. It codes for CASSLNSRRANEQFF.

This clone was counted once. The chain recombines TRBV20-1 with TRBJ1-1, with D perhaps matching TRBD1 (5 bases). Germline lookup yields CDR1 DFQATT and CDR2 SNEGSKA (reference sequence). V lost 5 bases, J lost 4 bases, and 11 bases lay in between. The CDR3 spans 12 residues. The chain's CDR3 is CSASDSVTEAFF. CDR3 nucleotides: TGCAGTGCTTCTGACAGTGTCACTGAAGCTTTCTTT.

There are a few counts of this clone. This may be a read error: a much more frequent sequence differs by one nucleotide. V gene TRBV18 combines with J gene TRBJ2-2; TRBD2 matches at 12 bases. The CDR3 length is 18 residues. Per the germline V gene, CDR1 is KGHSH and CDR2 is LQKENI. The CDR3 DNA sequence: TGTGCCAGCTCACCCCATCCTCTAGCGGGAGGGCGAACCGGGGGGCTGTTTTTT. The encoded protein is CASSPHPLAGGRTGGLFF.

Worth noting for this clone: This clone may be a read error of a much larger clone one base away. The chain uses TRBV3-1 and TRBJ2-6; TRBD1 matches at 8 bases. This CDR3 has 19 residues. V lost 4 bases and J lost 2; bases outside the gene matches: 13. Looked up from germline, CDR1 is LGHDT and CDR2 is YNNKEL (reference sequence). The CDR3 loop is CASSPVPGQVAAGANVLTF. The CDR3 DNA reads TGTGCCAGCAGCCCCGTCCCGGGACAGGTGGCTGCTGGGGCCAACGTCCTGACTTTC. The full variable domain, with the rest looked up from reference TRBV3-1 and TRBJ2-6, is DTAVSQTPKYLVTQMGNDKSIKCEQNLGHDTMYWYKQDSKKFLKIMFSYNNKELIINETVPNRFSPKSPDKAHLNLHINSLELGDSAVYFCASSPVPGQVAAGANVLTFGAGSRLTVL.

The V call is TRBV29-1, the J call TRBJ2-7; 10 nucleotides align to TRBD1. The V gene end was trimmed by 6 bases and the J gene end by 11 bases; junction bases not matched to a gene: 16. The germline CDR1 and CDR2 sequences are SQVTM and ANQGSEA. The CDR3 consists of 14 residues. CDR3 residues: CSVSTAGTGELKYF. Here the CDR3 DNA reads TGCAGCGTCTCGACCGCCGGGACAGGGGAGCTTAAGTACTTC.

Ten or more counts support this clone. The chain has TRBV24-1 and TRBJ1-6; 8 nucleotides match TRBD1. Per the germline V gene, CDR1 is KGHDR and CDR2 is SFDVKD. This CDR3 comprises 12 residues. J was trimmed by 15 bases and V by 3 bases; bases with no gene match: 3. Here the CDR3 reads CATSDLGQVLHF. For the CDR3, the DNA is TGTGCCACCAGTGATCTGGGACAGGTCCTCCACTTT.

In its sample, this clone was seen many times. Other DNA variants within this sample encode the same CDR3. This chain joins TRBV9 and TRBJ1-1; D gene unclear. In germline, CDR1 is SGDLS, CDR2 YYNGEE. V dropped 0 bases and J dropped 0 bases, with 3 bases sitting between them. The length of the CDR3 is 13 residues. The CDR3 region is CASSVVMNTEAFF. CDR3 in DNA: TGTGCCAGCAGCGTAGTGATGAACACTGAAGCTTTCTTT.

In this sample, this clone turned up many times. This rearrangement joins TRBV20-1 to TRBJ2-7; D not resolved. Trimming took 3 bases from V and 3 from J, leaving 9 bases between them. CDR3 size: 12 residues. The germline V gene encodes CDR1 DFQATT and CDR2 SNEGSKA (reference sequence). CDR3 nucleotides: TGCAGTGCTAGTGAAGGTTTCTACGAGCAGTACTTC. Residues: CSASEGFYEQYF.

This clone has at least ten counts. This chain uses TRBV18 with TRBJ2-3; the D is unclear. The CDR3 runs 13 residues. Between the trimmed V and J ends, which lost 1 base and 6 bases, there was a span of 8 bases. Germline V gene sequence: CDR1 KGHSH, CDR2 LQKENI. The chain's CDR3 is CASSPQASDTQYF. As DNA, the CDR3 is TGTGCCAGCTCACCACAGGCCTCGGATACGCAGTATTTT.

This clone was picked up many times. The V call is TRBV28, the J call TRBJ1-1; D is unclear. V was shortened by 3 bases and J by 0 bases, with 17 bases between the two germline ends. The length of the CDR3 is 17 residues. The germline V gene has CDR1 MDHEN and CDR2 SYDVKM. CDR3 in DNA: TGTGCCAGCAGTTTTCGCCGTGTACTGACCCTGAACACTGAAGCTTTCTTT. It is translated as CASSFRRVLTLNTEAFF. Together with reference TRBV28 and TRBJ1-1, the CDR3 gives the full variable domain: DVKVTQSSRYLVKRTGEKVFLECVQDMDHENMFWYRQDPGLGLRLIYFSYDVKMKEKGDIPEGYSVSREKKERFSLILESASTNQTSMYLCASSFRRVLTLNTEAFFGQGTRLTVV.

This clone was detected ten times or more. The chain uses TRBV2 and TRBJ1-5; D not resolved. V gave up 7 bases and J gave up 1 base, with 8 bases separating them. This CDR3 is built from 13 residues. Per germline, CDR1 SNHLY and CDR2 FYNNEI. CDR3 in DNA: TGTGCCAGCACAAGAGACAGCAATCAGCCCCAGCATTTT. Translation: CASTRDSNQPQHF.

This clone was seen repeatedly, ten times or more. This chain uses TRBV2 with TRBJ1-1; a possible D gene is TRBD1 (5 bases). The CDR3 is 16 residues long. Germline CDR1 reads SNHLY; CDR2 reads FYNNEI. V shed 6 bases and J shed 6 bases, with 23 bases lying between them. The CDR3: CASRALEYLGRPEAFF. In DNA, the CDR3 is TGTGCCAGCAGAGCCCTTGAATATCTGGGACGGCCTGAAGCTTTCTTT.